This T cell receptor (beta chain) was observed in a study of blood T cell repertoires in COVID-19. Overall study: Acute and convalescent COVID-19 samples came from the United States, Italy and Spain.

TCRdb's copy holds only in-frame clones and misses some; the assay was immunoSEQ multiplex PCR. This sample has 150,000 or so clones, with roughly 86% found just once. This CDR3 region has 12 residues. CDR1 and CDR2 from the germline V gene are MNHEY and SVGEGT. V was cut by 5 bases and J by 7 bases, with 11 bases left in between. The sample was peripheral blood. This receptor was identified in a woman between 65 and 79 years old with COVID-19, enrolled during active disease. The chain couples TRBV6-2 or TRBV6-3 to TRBJ1-2, with D possibly TRBD1 on 6 matching bases. The chain's CDR3 is CASSKRTAGYTF. The CDR3, as DNA: TGTGCCAGCAGTAAAAGGACAGCTGGCTACACCTTC.